A single sample gave rise to the 7 T cell receptor beta chains below, sequenced in a study of control samples from healthy donors and cancer patients. Sequencing was performed with immunoSEQ multiplex PCR; in TCRdb, only in-frame clones are kept and a portion is missing. This repertoire shows about 110,000 clones, over 75% found once; its top ten account for around 4%. Sequencing input: PBMCs. The receptors derive from a woman aged 60-75 years with lung cancer.

V usage is TRBV7-3 and J usage is TRBJ1-6; D not resolved. This CDR3 is 16 amino acids long. The germline V and J ends were trimmed by 5 bases and 5 bases, with 16 bases remaining between them. CDR1 and CDR2 (germline): SGHTA, FQGTGA. The CDR3 sequence is CASSHGPSRDNSPLHF. For the CDR3, the DNA is TGTGCCAGCAGCCATGGACCTAGCCGGGATAATTCACCCCTCCACTTT. Full variable domain (missing parts from reference TRBV7-3 and TRBJ1-6): GAGVSQTPSNKVTEKGKYVELRCDPISGHTALYWYRQSLGQGPEFLIYFQGTGAADDSGLPNDRFFAVRPEGSVSTLKIQRTERGDSAVYLCASSHGPSRDNSPLHFGNGTRLTVT.

J is TRBJ2-4 and V is TRBV5-1, with D hard to call. The CDR3 runs to 14 residues. Germline CDR1 is SGHRS and CDR2 is YFSETQ. The V gene lost 0 bases and the J gene lost 2 bases, with 6 bases spanning the gap. CDR3 bases: TGCGCCAGCAGCTTGGACAGTCCCAAAAACATTCAGTACTTC. Its translation: CASSLDSPKNIQYF.

The rearrangement joins TRBV7-8 to TRBJ1-5; D gene uncertain. V was trimmed by 1 base and J by 3 bases, leaving 7 bases between them. The CDR3 length is 14 residues. CDR1 is SGHVS and CDR2 is FQNEAQ in the germline V gene. CDR3 nucleotide sequence: TGTGCCAGCAGCTTAGACAGTTACAATCAGCCCCAGCATTTT. The encoded protein is CASSLDSYNQPQHF.

This clone was seen a single time. This rearrangement joins TRBV3-1 (or the pseudogene TRBV3-2) to TRBJ1-6; maybe TRBD1 (6 bases). Trimming took off 1 base at V and 10 bases at J, with 14 bases between the two ends. Germline loops: CDR1 LGHDT, CDR2 YNNKEL (reference sequence). This CDR3 spans 15 amino acids. The CDR3 nucleotides are TGTGCCAGCAGCCAAGCCAGGGGAGAGGGGTCACCCCTCCACTTT. The encoded protein is CASSQARGEGSPLHF.

This clone was counted between two and nine times. The V and J genes are TRBV27 and TRBJ2-1, with D unclear. This CDR3 contains 15 residues. V lost 2 bases to trimming and J lost 3 bases, with 11 bases between them. From germline, CDR1 is MNHEY and CDR2 SMNVEV (reference sequence). CDR3 protein: CASSLRPNSYNEQFF. The CDR3 DNA follows: TGTGCCAGCAGTTTACGGCCAAACAGCTACAATGAGCAGTTCTTC.

The chain recombines TRBV27 with TRBJ2-7, with 7 nucleotides matching TRBD2. This CDR3 is built from 13 residues. V was pared by 6 bases and J by 1 base, with 3 bases of the junction left unmatched. The germline V gene has CDR1 MNHEY and CDR2 SMNVEV (reference sequence). The CDR3 reads CASRQGGSYEQYF. The CDR3, as DNA: TGTGCCAGCAGGCAGGGAGGGTCCTACGAGCAGTACTTC.

This clone was seen more than once but under ten times. The chain joins TRBV5-1 to TRBJ1-3, with a tentative D call TRBD1 (5 bases). The CDR3 is 16 residues long. Germline V gene lookup returns CDR1 SGHRS and CDR2 YFSETQ. Trimming cost V 0 bases and J 4 bases, with 14 bases left between them. The CDR3, as DNA: TGCGCCAGCAGCTTGGTAACAGGAAAGTACGGAAACACCATATATTTT. Translation: CASSLVTGKYGNTIYF.